The entry below gives a single T cell receptor beta chain sequence along with its context. The target antigen is unknown. Primed by a sample-barcoded 5' primer and a J-beta primer mix, a second PCR proceeded for 7 to 11 cycles. In TCRdb, the 5' RACE reads were re-called with MiXCR into one record per CDR3 protein. This table holds some 1.5 million distinct CDR3 sequences, roughly 28% found once. This specimen belongs to a study of blood T cells in healthy people across ages. Study information: With template switching, about one barcoded beta molecule was captured per two T cells. Points from the study as a whole: When set beside aged donors, long-lived donors presented more naive CD4+ cells and higher diversity.

It was approximately 10 milliliters of peripheral blood that were drawn from each donor. Extracted total RNA amounted to at least 5.5 micrograms for each sample. This TCR came from a woman aged 30 to 39 in good health. Sequences were obtained from blood.

The CDR3 DNA sequence: TGTGCCAGCAGCCGCCCCGGGACAAGATCTTACGAGCAGTACTTC. Translated: CASSRPGTRSYEQYF. The J gene is TRBJ2-7, the V gene TRBV12-3 or TRBV12-4; a possible D gene is TRBD1 (6 bases). This CDR3 has 15 residues. Trimming took 6 bases from V and 4 from J, leaving 19 bases between them.